The 15 T cell receptor beta chains presented below share a single source sample, sequenced in a study of blood T cell repertoires in COVID-19 (TCRdb year 2020). To prepare the library, the immunoSEQ multiplex PCR assay was applied. Drawn from immuneACCESS, this table holds only the in-frame rearrangements with V and J called that TCRdb kept. Clones are partly lost; checked studies trace under half to an unresolved V gene and leave the rest unexplained. In this sample the table shows about 150,000 clones, roughly 89% of which occur a single time. The biggest ten clones account for roughly 0.54% of the sample. The sequenced sample consisted of peripheral blood. These receptors all come from a man aged 45 to 65 with acute or convalescent COVID-19.

The chain carries TRBV11-2 and TRBJ2-2, with TRBD2 as a possible D gene (5 bases). Per germline, CDR1 SGHAT and CDR2 FQNNGV. V gave up 4 bases and J gave up 0 bases, with 15 bases separating them. This CDR3 is 17 amino acids long. This CDR3 is CASSSPWAGANTGELFF. In DNA, the CDR3 is TGTGCCAGCAGCTCCCCTTGGGCGGGCGCGAACACCGGGGAGCTGTTTTTT.

The genes are TRBV2 and TRBJ2-1, with 9 bases that match TRBD1. The junction had 16 bases not matched to a gene; V was cut back by 11 bases and J by 5 bases. This CDR3 contains 16 residues. Germline V gene sequence: CDR1 SNHLY, CDR2 FYNNEI. The CDR3 region has the DNA TGTGCCGCCGATCGGATAACCCGGGACAGGGACAATGAGCAGTTCTTC. Its translation is CAADRITRDRDNEQFF.

V and J are TRBV6-6 and TRBJ1-1; TRBD1 aligns across 8 bases. V lost 6 bases to trimming and J lost 5 bases; unmatched junction nucleotides: 8. This CDR3 has 14 amino acids. Germline loops: CDR1 MNHNY, CDR2 SVGAGI (reference sequence). The CDR3 bases are TGTGCCAGCAGCCTTCAGGGGGCGAGGACTGAAGCTTTCTTT. This gives the protein CASSLQGARTEAFF.

The rearrangement joins TRBV11-2 to TRBJ2-2, with TRBD1 identical over 9 bases. Germline lookup yields CDR1 SGHAT and CDR2 FQNNGV. The CDR3 extends over 15 amino acids. V was clipped by 3 bases and J by 3 bases; unmatched bases: 2. The CDR3 bases are TGTGCCAGCAGCTTTGGGGACAGGGACACCGGGGAGCTGTTTTTT. Translation: CASSFGDRDTGELFF.

The V gene is TRBV6-2 or TRBV6-3, the J gene TRBJ1-5; D perhaps matches TRBD1 (5 bases). Germline loops: CDR1 MNHEY, CDR2 SVGEGT. Trimming left V 2 bases short and J 0 bases short, with 20 bases between. This CDR3 is built from 19 residues. CDR3 sequence (DNA): TGTGCCAGCAGTTACCGGCCTAACAGGTTTCGGAATAGCAATCAGCCCCAGCATTTT. This gives the protein CASSYRPNRFRNSNQPQHF.

This clone has just one count. This chain joins TRBV21-1 and TRBJ1-5; the tabulated D call, TRBD1, remains unverified against the DNA. TRBV21-1 is listed as a pseudogene. CDR3 length equals 15 residues. CDR3 DNA sequence: TGTGCCAGCAGCAAAGACGGTCAGGGAAATCAGCCCCAGCATTTT. Translating it yields CASSKDGQGNQPQHF.

The chain has TRBV21-1 and TRBJ1-4; the table's TRBD1 call for D was not verified on the DNA. TRBV21-1 is a recognized pseudogene. The CDR3 contains 16 residues. The CDR3 nucleotides are TGTGCCAGCAGCAAAGCTGGGGGACAGCGGGATGAAAAACTGTTTTTT. This encodes CASSKAGGQRDEKLFF.

This clone was counted between two and nine times. The chain carries TRBV10-1 and TRBJ2-1; D not resolved. CDR3 length equals 13 residues. Germline loops: CDR1 WNHNN, CDR2 SYGVQD (reference sequence). The ends were cut back, 5 bases at V and 10 bases at J, with 15 bases in the middle. The CDR3 is CASSPMGFREQFF. The CDR3 DNA reads TGCGCCAGCAGTCCAATGGGCTTCAGGGAGCAGTTCTTC.

The gene calls are TRBV6-1 and TRBJ1-2; 10 positions match TRBD1. The CDR3 totals 13 residues. V dropped 3 bases and J dropped 7; count of bases not matched to a gene: 2. Germline CDR1 reads MNHNS; CDR2 reads SASEGT. The CDR3 nucleotides read TGTGCCAGCAGTGACGGACAGGGGGGTGGCTACACCTTC. Its translation is CASSDGQGGGYTF.

The chain joins TRBV5-6 to TRBJ2-5; 7 bases align to TRBD1. The junction had 18 bases not matched to a gene; V was cut back by 4 bases and J by 6 bases. This CDR3 has 17 residues. In germline, CDR1 is SGHDT, CDR2 YYEEEE. Written as DNA, the CDR3 is TGTGCCAGCAGCCCCCGACAGGGTCCGGGGAAAATGAAGACCCAGTACTTC. Protein sequence: CASSPRQGPGKMKTQYF.

The genes are TRBV27 and TRBJ2-5; 9 nucleotides match TRBD1. The germline CDR1 and CDR2 sequences are MNHEY and SMNVEV (reference sequence). The CDR3 spans 15 residues. J lost 4 bases, V lost 5 bases, and 8 bases had no gene match. CDR3 amino acids: CASSAGQGLIETQYF. The CDR3 nucleotides are TGTGCCAGCAGTGCTGGACAGGGGTTGATAGAGACCCAGTACTTC.

This chain uses TRBV2 with TRBJ1-4; 7 nucleotides line up with TRBD1. Germline CDR1 reads SNHLY; CDR2 reads FYNNEI. V lost 4 bases, J lost 8 bases, and 28 bases stayed unmatched. This CDR3 has 21 residues. CDR3 bases: TGTGCCAGCAGTGGAAGGCGTTCGAGTGTGCAGGGGGATCAGGGCCGGGAAAAACTGTTTTTT. Translation gives CASSGRRSSVQGDQGREKLFF. Looking up the rest from reference TRBV2 and TRBJ1-4 gives the full variable domain: EPEVTQTPSHQVTQMGQEVILRCVPISNHLYFYWYRQILGQKVEFLVSFYNNEISEKSEIFDDQFSVERPDGSNFTLKIRSTKLEDSAMYFCASSGRRSSVQGDQGREKLFFGSGTQLSVL.

This chain connects TRBV19 to TRBJ2-1; 14 bases match TRBD2. Trimming cost V 4 bases and J 7 bases; bases outside gene matches: 9. CDR3 length equals 17 residues. Per the germline V gene, CDR1 is LNHDA and CDR2 is SQIVND (reference sequence). As DNA, the CDR3 is TGTGCCAGTAGTACGACTAGCGGGAGGGCCTCGATAAATGAGCAGTTCTTC. This codes for CASSTTSGRASINEQFF. Based on the CDR3 plus reference TRBV19 and TRBJ2-1, the full variable domain is DGGITQSPKYLFRKEGQNVTLSCEQNLNHDAMYWYRQDPGQGLRLIYYSQIVNDFQKGDIAEGYSVSREKKESFPLTVTSAQKNPTAFYLCASSTTSGRASINEQFFGPGTRLTVL.

This chain joins TRBV6-6 and TRBJ1-3, with TRBD1 as a possible D gene (6 bases). V was clipped by 5 bases and J by 4 bases, with 12 bases between them. Germline V gene lookup returns CDR1 MNHNY and CDR2 SVGAGI (reference sequence). The length of the CDR3 is 14 residues. CDR3 residues: CASSPQGSGNTIYF. The CDR3 DNA sequence: TGTGCCAGCAGTCCTCAGGGGTCCGGAAACACCATATATTTT.

The chain links TRBV5-1 to TRBJ2-7; D is perhaps TRBD2 (7 bases). V lost 1 base to trimming and J lost 2 bases, with 16 bases between them. The length of the CDR3 is 16 residues. Germline lookup yields CDR1 SGHRS and CDR2 YFSETQ. The CDR3 DNA follows: TGCGCCAGCAGCTTGTACGCGGGGGCTAACGCCTACGAGCAGTACGTC. Its protein is CASSLYAGANAYEQYV.